These 32 T cell receptor beta chains share one sample of origin, sequenced in a study of T-cell reconstitution after alpha-beta-depleted transplantation in children (dated by TCRdb to the mid-2010s). The library was produced with PCR. Instrument on record: Illumina HiSeq 2500. Molecular barcoding was employed in the preparation of TCR libraries, with unique molecular identifiers being used to normalize TCRbeta repertoire quantification. TCRdb's own reprocessing of the public reads used fastp at Q25 and MiXCR and kept productive beta chains. Each CDR3 protein gets just one entry, which takes the most common genes and DNA from the rows behind it. A total of fewer than 750,000 distinct CDR3 sequences appear in this sample, 20% to 25% of them only once. The ten most abundant clones make up around an eighth of the sample. Read against the paper, the sample's treatment or condition label means: allogeneic hematopoietic cell transplantation with graft depleted of TCRalphabeta T cells and CD19 B cells.

This material consisted of PBMCs, mostly from graft donor cells, taken 360 days after TCRalphabeta/CD19-depleted stem cell transplant. The receptors originated from a boy under three years old who had a stem cell transplant for acute myeloid leukemia, so the T cells may come from the graft donor.

This clonotype has a count of ten or more. The genes are TRBV4-3 and TRBJ2-2, with D maybe TRBD2 (5 bases). The CDR3 totals 14 residues. The germline V gene has CDR1 LGHNA and CDR2 YSLEER. The V end was cut by 0 bases, the J end by 6 bases, with 8 bases between. Here the CDR3 reads CASSQDERSGELFF. The CDR3, as DNA: TGCGCCAGCAGCCAAGACGAGCGGTCCGGGGAGCTGTTTTTT.

Note on this clonotype: Since a much larger clone is just one base distant, this may be a read error. The V gene is TRBV12-3 or TRBV12-4, the J gene TRBJ2-5; D unresolved. The DNA end is a closer match to TRBJ2-1, so the J assignment may be wrong. CDR3 length equals 13 residues. The CDR3 bases are TGTGCCAGCAGCTGGGCCGATAGGAAGACCCAGTTCTTC. This encodes CASSWADRKTQFF.

This clonotype was found a few times. V gene TRBV27 combines with J gene TRBJ2-1, with 7 positions matching TRBD2. Per the germline V gene, CDR1 is MNHEY and CDR2 is SMNVEV (reference sequence). V gave up 8 bases and J gave up 5 bases; unmatched junction bases: 6. The CDR3 is 13 amino acids. CDR3 in amino acids: CASQTGTNNEQFF. CDR3 coding DNA: TGTGCCAGCCAAACCGGGACTAACAATGAGCAGTTCTTC.

The chain has TRBV24-1 and TRBJ2-1; D perhaps matches TRBD1 (6 bases). The length of the CDR3 is 14 residues. Germline CDR1 reads KGHDR; CDR2 reads SFDVKD. Trimming removed 4 bases at V and 3 bases at J, with 9 bases between. The CDR3 loop reads CATSDGQIYNEQFF. As DNA, the CDR3 is TGTGCCACCAGTGACGGACAGATCTACAATGAGCAGTTCTTC.

The chain combines TRBV24-1 with TRBJ2-3, with 8 bases matching TRBD1. The CDR3 spans 15 residues. CDR1 and CDR2 (germline): KGHDR, SFDVKD. The trim removed 4 bases at V and 4 bases at J, leaving 6 bases unmatched. The CDR3 region is CATSDRTGFPDTQYF. The CDR3 region has the DNA TGTGCCACCAGTGACCGGACAGGGTTTCCAGATACGCAGTATTTT.

The chain is built from TRBV6-1 and TRBJ2-7; D is possibly TRBD1 (6 bases). The V gene lost 0 bases and the J gene lost 4 bases, with 13 bases spanning the gap. Germline V CDR1 and CDR2: MNHNS, SASEGT. There are 15 residues in the CDR3. The CDR3 protein is CASSEAQTGWYEQYV. The CDR3 coding sequence is TGTGCCAGCAGTGAAGCGCAAACAGGGTGGTACGAGCAGTACGTC.

This clonotype was seen ten or more times. The V gene is TRBV20-1, the J gene TRBJ2-5; D gene ambiguous. Trimming took 7 bases from V and 2 from J, leaving 11 bases between them. The CDR3 has 12 amino acids. CDR1 DFQATT and CDR2 SNEGSKA come from the germline V gene (reference sequence). The DNA for the CDR3 is TGCAGTGTTCAGATGGATCAAGAGACCCAGTACTTC. Encoded protein: CSVQMDQETQYF.

This chain links TRBV29-1 with TRBJ1-1, with D perhaps TRBD1 (6 bases). The CDR3 extends over 13 amino acids. The V end lost 8 bases, the J end lost 5 bases, and 18 bases lay between the germline ends. CDR1 and CDR2 (germline): SQVTM, ANQGSEA. CDR3 protein: CSLIGGQGTEAFF. The CDR3 DNA reads as TGCAGCCTCATTGGGGGCCAAGGGACTGAAGCTTTCTTT.

This clonotype has ten or more counts. V gene TRBV19 combines with J gene TRBJ2-4; 9 bases match TRBD1. V shed 5 bases, J shed 0 bases, and the junction held 8 bases outside the gene matches. In germline, CDR1 is LNHDA, CDR2 SQIVND (reference sequence). The CDR3 length is 17 residues. For the CDR3, the DNA is TGTGCCAGTAGTTGGGGACAGGGATTAGTAGCCAAAAACATTCAGTACTTC. Amino acids: CASSWGQGLVAKNIQYF.

CDR3 nucleotide sequence: TGTGCCAGCAGCTTAGTTTACTCGTGGAACACTGAAGCTTTCTTT. Protein product: CASSLVYSWNTEAFF. V usage is TRBV7-2 and J usage is TRBJ1-1; no firm D call. The V end was cut by 1 base, the J end by 1 base, with 10 bases between. The V gene's germline CDR1 is SGHTA and CDR2 FQGNSA. The CDR3 sequence is 15 residues long.

This clonotype was detected many times. The V gene is TRBV11-1, the J gene TRBJ2-2; D is uncertain. V was clipped by 5 bases and J by 4 bases, with 14 bases between them. CDR3 length equals 15 residues. Germline V lookup: CDR1 SGHAT, CDR2 FQDESV (reference sequence). CDR3 loop: CASSHPPNPTGELFF. The CDR3 DNA follows: TGTGCCAGCAGCCATCCCCCAAACCCCACCGGGGAGCTGTTTTTT.

This clonotype was picked up many times. A junction boundary mismatches the germline segment, possibly from a read error. The rearrangement joins TRBV6-5 to TRBJ2-7; D not certain. Germline CDR1 reads MNHEY; CDR2 reads SVGAGI. The CDR3 length is 11 residues. CDR3 in amino acids: CASSSPYEQYF. CDR3 nucleotide sequence: TGCGCCAGCAGCTCCCCTTACGAGCAGTACTTC.

V is TRBV7-1 and J is TRBJ2-3, with D possibly TRBD2 on 5 matching bases. TRBV7-1 is recorded as an ORF, its role being uncertain. The CDR3 has 19 amino acids. Trimming took off 8 bases at V and 0 bases at J, with 27 bases between the two ends. CDR3 coding DNA: TGTGCCAGCTCTTCTACCAACTGGGAGCCACCCACAAGCACAGATACGCAGTATTTT. This sequence encodes CASSSTNWEPPTSTDTQYF.

The chain links TRBV20-1 to TRBJ2-7; D gene uncertain. Trimming took 5 bases from V and 4 from J, leaving 12 bases between them. This CDR3 has 12 amino acids. The V gene's germline CDR1 is DFQATT and CDR2 SNEGSKA (reference sequence). The CDR3 coding sequence is TGCAGTGCTTCTAGGCCAGGTTACGAGCAGTACGTC. This sequence encodes CSASRPGYEQYV.

This clonotype was counted ten times or more. The chain employs TRBV5-6 and TRBJ1-3; D may be TRBD1 (5 bases). Per the germline V gene, CDR1 is SGHDT and CDR2 is YYEEEE. V was clipped by 1 base and J by 0 bases, with 17 bases between them. This CDR3 has 18 amino acids. DNA of the CDR3: TGTGCCAGCAGCTTGCCCTCCGGCCCAGGGTCCTCTGGAAACACCATATATTTT. It specifies CASSLPSGPGSSGNTIYF.

This clonotype was recorded a few times. As DNA, the CDR3 is TGTGCCACGAGCCTAGGGACAGGCGATGGCTACACCTTC. Its protein product is CATSLGTGDGYTF. The chain employs TRBV15 and TRBJ1-2, with 8 bases identical to TRBD1. The V and J ends lost 9 bases and 6 bases, in that order; junction bases with no gene match: 9. The CDR3 totals 13 residues. Germline V lookup: CDR1 LNHNV, CDR2 YYDKDF (reference sequence).

The rearrangement joins TRBV4-3 to TRBJ2-1, with D possibly matching TRBD1 (7 bases). Germline V gene lookup returns CDR1 LGHNA and CDR2 YSLEER. The CDR3 has 18 amino acids. Deletions cut 1 base from V and 6 bases from J, with 22 bases between. CDR3 sequence reads: CASSQVWGAGTASNEQFF. In DNA form, the CDR3 reads TGCGCCAGCAGCCAAGTTTGGGGGGCGGGGACAGCCTCCAATGAGCAGTTCTTC.

This clonotype turned up a few times. The rearrangement uses TRBV7-2 and TRBJ2-7; TRBD2 is a possible D gene (6 bases). CDR3 length: 15 amino acids. Trimming stripped 4 bases from V and 3 bases from J, with 16 bases between. CDR1 and CDR2 from the germline V gene are SGHTA and FQGNSA. Here the CDR3 DNA reads TGTGCCAGCAGCTCCCGCGGGGACGCAAACTACGAGCAGTACTTC. Encoded protein: CASSSRGDANYEQYF.

The J gene is TRBJ1-4, the V gene TRBV6-1, with no clear D. V lost 6 bases to trimming and J lost 8 bases, with 16 bases between them. This CDR3 is 14 amino acids long. Germline loops: CDR1 MNHNS, CDR2 SASEGT. CDR3 sequence: CASSQTPVREKLFF. The CDR3 nucleotides are TGTGCCAGCAGCCAGACACCTGTTCGGGAAAAACTGTTTTTT.

The table lists this clonotype with many counts. The V call is TRBV28, the J call TRBJ2-3; 12 positions match TRBD2. The CDR3 is made up of 15 amino acids. Germline V lookup: CDR1 MDHEN, CDR2 SYDVKM. Trimming removed 6 bases from V and 1 base from J; junction bases left unmatched: 2. CDR3: CASSGLAGRTDTQYF. The CDR3 nucleotides are TGTGCCAGCAGCGGACTAGCGGGGCGCACAGATACGCAGTATTTT.

There are a few counts of this clonotype. The chain joins TRBV10-3 to TRBJ1-4; 7 bases fit TRBD1. With V trimmed by 11 bases and J by 8 bases, 11 bases remained unmatched. The CDR3 spans 13 residues. Germline assignment: CDR1 ENHRY and CDR2 SYGVKD. CDR3 DNA: TGTGCCTCCCGACAGGGCGCCCAGGAAAAACTGTTTTTT. Translating it yields CASRQGAQEKLFF.

This clonotype was detected ten times or more. The genes are TRBV20-1 and TRBJ2-3; D perhaps matches TRBD2 (6 bases). Trimming cost V 3 bases and J 2 bases, with 15 bases left between them. Germline assignment: CDR1 DFQATT and CDR2 SNEGSKA (reference sequence). The CDR3 runs 15 residues. CDR3 DNA sequence: TGCAGTGCTAGCCCCGGGAGAGGGGTCACAGATACGCAGTATTTT. Translating gives CSASPGRGVTDTQYF.

Only a few counts were recorded for this clonotype. This chain connects TRBV7-6 to TRBJ2-1; 13 nucleotides align to TRBD2. J gave up 6 bases and V 5 bases, and 16 bases lay outside the gene matches. The CDR3 covers 19 residues. CDR1 is SGHVS and CDR2 is FNYEAQ in the germline V gene. The CDR3 here is CASSTQPRTSGGIVNEQFF. DNA for the CDR3: TGTGCCAGCAGCACTCAGCCCCGGACTAGCGGGGGAATCGTCAATGAGCAGTTCTTC.

J is TRBJ2-1 and V is TRBV18; 8 bases match TRBD1. With V trimmed by 0 bases and J by 1 base, 5 bases remained unmatched. Germline loops: CDR1 KGHSH, CDR2 LQKENI. There are 17 residues in the CDR3. The CDR3 region has the DNA TGTGCCAGCTCACCACCTCGACAGGGGCGTTCCTACAATGAGCAGTTCTTC. Translation: CASSPPRQGRSYNEQFF.

The chain is built from TRBV12-3 or TRBV12-4 and TRBJ2-3, with 9 bases lining up with TRBD2. There are 15 residues in the CDR3. Trimming cost V 1 base and J 4 bases; bases outside gene matches: 3. The CDR3 DNA is TGTGCCAGCAGTTTAGTAGCGGGGGTTGCAGATACGCAGTATTTT. Translating gives CASSLVAGVADTQYF.

The rearrangement uses TRBV18 and TRBJ2-2; D uncertain. V lost 7 bases and J 6 bases, leaving 15 bases between the germline ends. Germline V gene data show CDR1 as KGHSH and CDR2 as LQKENI. The CDR3 spans 14 residues. The CDR3 sequence: CASFGVAFSGELFF. In DNA form, the CDR3 reads TGTGCCAGCTTTGGAGTTGCTTTTTCCGGGGAGCTGTTTTTT.

This clonotype was counted many times. The chain links TRBV25-1 to TRBJ1-1, with a weak D call TRBD1 (6 bases). The CDR3 totals 17 residues. The ends were cut back, 1 base at V and 0 bases at J, with 15 bases in the middle. Germline CDR1 is MGHDK and CDR2 is SYGVNS. The CDR3 DNA is TGTGCCAGCAGTGAATGGGGGCGCGGGGTAGTGAACACTGAAGCTTTCTTT. This sequence encodes CASSEWGRGVVNTEAFF.

This chain joins TRBV12-3 or TRBV12-4 and TRBJ1-2; 7 bases are shared with TRBD1. The CDR3 totals 16 residues. V dropped 5 bases and J dropped 0; count of bases not matched to a gene: 9. In DNA, the CDR3 is TGTGCCAGCAGTCCCGAACAGGGGACGTCTAACTATGGCTACACCTTC. Its translation is CASSPEQGTSNYGYTF.

In this sample, this clonotype turned up a few times. The chain uses TRBV10-3 and TRBJ2-7, with D tentatively TRBD1 (6 bases). The germline V gene encodes CDR1 ENHRY and CDR2 SYGVKD. This CDR3 has 12 residues. V shed 3 bases and J shed 8 bases, with 11 bases lying between them. DNA for the CDR3: TGTGCCATCAGTGAATTAGGGGGTCAGCAGTACGTC. Its translation is CAISELGGQQYV.

The chain carries TRBV25-1 and TRBJ2-5; possibly TRBD1 for D (5 bases). Per the germline V gene, CDR1 is MGHDK and CDR2 is SYGVNS. The V end was cut by 1 base, the J end by 1 base, with 13 bases between. The CDR3 covers 16 residues. DNA for the CDR3: TGTGCCAGCAGTGAATGGCTATCAGGGATCCAAGAGACCCAGTACTTC. It is translated as CASSEWLSGIQETQYF.

This clonotype was detected a few times. The chain combines TRBV27 with TRBJ2-7, with TRBD1 matching 7 bases. CDR3 length: 15 residues. J was trimmed by 2 bases and V by 3 bases; bases with no gene match: 7. Germline CDR1 and CDR2: MNHEY and SMNVEV (reference sequence). The CDR3 reads CASSFQTGLAYEQYF. The CDR3 region has the DNA TGTGCCAGCAGTTTCCAGACAGGGTTGGCCTACGAGCAGTACTTC.

This clonotype was picked up a small number of times. The chain is built from TRBV20-1 and TRBJ2-5, with D unresolved. V was trimmed by 6 bases and J by 5 bases, leaving 19 bases between them. Germline assignment: CDR1 DFQATT and CDR2 SNEGSKA (reference sequence). The CDR3 spans 14 residues. Written as DNA, the CDR3 is TGCAGTGCCGTCCCCCGGCTAGATTGGGAGACCCAGTACTTC. This encodes CSAVPRLDWETQYF.